The clone carrying this TCR beta chain was observed a handful of times. Its cognate antigen is unknown. Per the germline V gene, CDR1 is MNHNS and CDR2 is SASEGT. This CDR3 has 12 amino acids. Trimming removed 7 bases at V and 12 bases at J, with 16 bases between. The data are from a study of blood T cells in healthy people across ages. The study's findings and limits: Possibly, changes in expanded clonotypes were confounded because donor CMV status was unknown.

Using a J-beta primer mix together with a sample-barcoded 5' primer, a second PCR was run for roughly 7 to 11 cycles. Every cDNA was tagged by a template-switch adaptor with 12 random nucleotides. One entry per CDR3 protein, called by TCRdb with MiXCR from the 5' RACE reads. This sample has some 710,000 distinct CDR3 sequences, with over 20% found just once. The material sequenced was blood. This clonotype was obtained from a man aged 65-85 years in good health. The rearrangement uses TRBV6-1 and TRBJ2-4; possible D gene TRBD1, 6 bases. The CDR3 sequence: CASTDSWGPQYF. The CDR3 DNA follows: TGTGCCAGCACTGACAGCTGGGGGCCTCAGTACTTC.